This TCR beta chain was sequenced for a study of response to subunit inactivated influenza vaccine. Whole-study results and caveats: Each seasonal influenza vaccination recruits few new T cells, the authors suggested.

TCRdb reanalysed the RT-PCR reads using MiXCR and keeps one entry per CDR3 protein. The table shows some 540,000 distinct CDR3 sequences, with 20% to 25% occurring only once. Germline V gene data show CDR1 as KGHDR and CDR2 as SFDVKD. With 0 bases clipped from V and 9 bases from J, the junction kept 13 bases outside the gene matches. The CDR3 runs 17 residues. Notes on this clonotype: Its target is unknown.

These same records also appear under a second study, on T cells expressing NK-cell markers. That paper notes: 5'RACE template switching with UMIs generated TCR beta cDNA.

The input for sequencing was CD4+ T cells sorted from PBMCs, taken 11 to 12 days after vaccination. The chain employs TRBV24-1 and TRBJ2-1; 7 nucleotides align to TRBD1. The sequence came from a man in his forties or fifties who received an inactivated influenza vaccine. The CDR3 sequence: CATSDLYPTTGSAEQFF. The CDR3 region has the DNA TGTGCCACCAGTGATTTGTACCCAACGACAGGGTCCGCTGAGCAGTTCTTC.